This TCR beta chain came from a study of blood T cell repertoires in COVID-19. Whole-study context: Specimens from acute and convalescent COVID-19 originated in the United States, Italy and Spain.

After removal of 5 bases from V and 4 bases from J, the junction contained 8 bases not matched to a gene. The CDR3 extends over 15 amino acids. Looked up from germline, CDR1 is SGHVS and CDR2 is FNYEAQ. TCRdb's copy holds only in-frame clones and misses some; the assay was immunoSEQ multiplex PCR. The table records 200,000 to 300,000 clones, 70% to 80% of them present only once. This TCR was recovered from a woman of 80 years or more with acute or convalescent COVID-19. V usage is TRBV7-6 and J usage is TRBJ2-1; 7 nucleotides match TRBD1. Sequencing input: peripheral blood. In DNA, the CDR3 is TGTGCCAGCAGCCCACAGGGGCACCTATACAATGAGCAGTTCTTC. Amino acid sequence: CASSPQGHLYNEQFF.